These 16 T cell receptor beta chains originate from one sample sequenced in a study of T cell responses to AZD1222 COVID-19 vaccine (dated by TCRdb to about 2021). The method behind the library was the immunoSEQ multiplex PCR assay. TCRdb took over this immuneACCESS table, retaining in-frame rearrangements with V and J assigned. Such tables are incomplete; in checked studies, under half of the missing clones stem from an unresolved V gene, and the remainder is unexplained. The sample yields around 130,000 clones; about 88% were counted once. The ten largest clones represent 3% of the sample. The sample's time point label is to be understood as: about 28 days (+/-7) after the second vaccine dose. The input for sequencing was peripheral blood, taken 28 days after the second AZD1222 dose. These receptors all come from an adult who received the AZD1222 COVID-19 vaccine.

The chain employs TRBV28 and TRBJ1-5; D is ambiguous. This CDR3 comprises 14 residues. V lost 8 bases and J 3 bases, leaving 14 bases between the germline ends. CDR1 MDHEN and CDR2 SYDVKM come from the germline V gene. CDR3 in amino acids: CASFPGRLNQPQHF. The CDR3 region has the DNA TGTGCCAGCTTCCCCGGACGGCTCAATCAGCCCCAGCATTTT.

The genes are TRBV9 and TRBJ2-2; 9 nucleotides agree with TRBD1. The V and J ends lost 4 bases and 2 bases, in that order; junction bases with no gene match: 12. Germline CDR1 is SGDLS and CDR2 is YYNGEE. This CDR3 is 18 amino acids long. The CDR3 sequence is CASSPDRGIVINTGELFF. For the CDR3, the DNA is TGTGCCAGCAGCCCCGACAGGGGGATAGTAATCAACACCGGGGAGCTGTTTTTT. Drawing the rest from reference TRBV9 and TRBJ2-2, the complete variable domain is DSGVTQTPKHLITATGQRVTLRCSPRSGDLSVYWYQQSLDQGLQFLIQYYNGEERAKGNILERFSAQQFPDLHSELNLSSLELGDSALYFCASSPDRGIVINTGELFFGEGSRLTVL.

The rearrangement uses TRBV4-3 and TRBJ2-7, with TRBD2 matching over 10 bases. V was clipped by 4 bases and J by 0 bases; unmatched bases: 3. This CDR3 has 15 amino acids. CDR1 and CDR2 from the germline V gene are LGHNA and YSLEER. The CDR3 bases are TGCGCCAGCAGCCTCCTAGCGGGGGACTCCTACGAGCAGTACTTC. Amino acids: CASSLLAGDSYEQYF.

This chain connects TRBV10-3 to TRBJ1-2; 7 nucleotides line up with TRBD1. V shed 0 bases and J 6 bases; nucleotides not matched to a gene: 4. This CDR3 region has 14 residues. The germline V gene has CDR1 ENHRY and CDR2 SYGVKD. The CDR3 DNA is TGTGCCATCAGTGAGTCCGGCAGGGGGGATGGCTACACCTTC. Translated, it gives CAISESGRGDGYTF.

This rearrangement joins TRBV7-9 to TRBJ2-7; 7 positions match TRBD2. The CDR3 has 13 amino acids. V lost 6 bases, J lost 2 bases, and 4 bases stayed unmatched. The germline V gene encodes CDR1 SEHNR and CDR2 FQNEAQ (reference sequence). The chain's CDR3 is CASSSRGAYEQYF. CDR3 nucleotides: TGTGCCAGCAGTTCCCGGGGGGCCTACGAGCAGTACTTC. Full variable domain (rest looked up from reference TRBV7-9 and TRBJ2-7): DTGVSQNPRHKITKRGQNVTFRCDPISEHNRLYWYRQTLGQGPEFLTYFQNEAQLEKSRLLSDRFSAERPKGSFSTLEIQRTEQGDSAMYLCASSSRGAYEQYFGPGTRLTVT.

The chain is built from TRBV7-3 and TRBJ2-6; tentative D call: TRBD1 (6 bases). Trimming took 0 bases from V and 6 from J, leaving 6 bases between them. The CDR3 covers 14 residues. Germline CDR1 and CDR2: SGHTA and FQGTGA. The CDR3 is CASSLTGAANVLTF. The CDR3 DNA reads as TGTGCCAGCAGCTTAACGGGGGCGGCCAACGTCCTGACTTTC.

This sequence joins TRBV6-5 and TRBJ2-5; no clear D gene. V was pared by 5 bases and J by 1 base, with 5 bases between. The CDR3 totals 12 residues. CDR1 and CDR2 (germline): MNHEY, SVGAGI. This chain's CDR3 is CASSQLQETQYF. CDR3 DNA: TGTGCCAGCAGTCAGCTCCAAGAGACCCAGTACTTC.

The V gene is TRBV11-2, the J gene TRBJ1-1; no clear D. Trimming shortened V by 5 bases and J by 1 base, and 8 bases separated the two germline ends. This CDR3 comprises 13 residues. From germline, CDR1 is SGHAT and CDR2 FQNNGV. The CDR3 DNA reads TGTGCCAGCAGCCAAGTTTCGAACACTGAAGCTTTCTTT. Its protein is CASSQVSNTEAFF.

The chain links TRBV2 to TRBJ1-5; D uncertain. Looked up from germline, CDR1 is SNHLY and CDR2 is FYNNEI. The CDR3 runs 14 residues. V lost 2 bases to trimming and J lost 3 bases, with 8 bases between them. The CDR3 spells CASSEIVNNQPQHF. Written as DNA, the CDR3 is TGTGCCAGCAGTGAAATCGTCAACAATCAGCCCCAGCATTTT.

This rearrangement joins TRBV10-1 to TRBJ2-3, with TRBD1 matching 7 bases. V gave up 6 bases and J gave up 2 bases; unmatched junction bases: 20. Looked up from germline, CDR1 is WNHNN and CDR2 is SYGVQD (reference sequence). The CDR3 length is 19 residues. CDR3 in amino acids: CASSPRGQYVFSPTDTQYF. For the CDR3, the DNA is TGCGCCAGCAGCCCTCGGGGACAGTATGTTTTTTCCCCCACAGATACGCAGTATTTT.

A single count supports this clone. The DNA of the CDR3 is TGTGCCAGCAGCCTGCTGGGGGATACGCAGTATTTT. Amino acids: CASSLLGDTQYF. The V call is TRBV11-2, the J call TRBJ2-3; D is ambiguous. The CDR3 runs to 12 residues. From germline, CDR1 is SGHAT and CDR2 FQNNGV. Deletions cut 5 bases from V and 6 bases from J, with 9 bases between. Full variable domain (remainder filled in from reference TRBV11-2 and TRBJ2-3): EAGVAQSPRYKIIEKRQSVAFWCNPISGHATLYWYQQILGQGPKLLIQFQNNGVVDDSQLPKDRFSAERLKGVDSTLKIQPAKLEDSAVYLCASSLLGDTQYFGPGTRLTVL.

The V and J genes are TRBV7-8 and TRBJ2-2; D is uncertain. V lost 5 bases and J lost 6, with 16 bases in between. Germline-derived CDR1 and CDR2 are SGHVS and FQNEAQ. This CDR3 is 15 amino acids long. CDR3 nucleotide sequence: TGTGCCAGCAGCCCCCGAGTAGGCCTAGCCGGGGAGCTGTTTTTT. This gives the protein CASSPRVGLAGELFF. Complete variable domain (other parts from reference TRBV7-8 and TRBJ2-2): GAGVSQSPRYKVAKRGQDVALRCDPISGHVSLFWYQQALGQGPEFLTYFQNEAQLDKSGLPSDRFFAERPEGSVSTLKIQRTQQEDSAVYLCASSPRVGLAGELFFGEGSRLTVL.

The rearrangement links TRBV19 to TRBJ2-7; 8 bases fit TRBD1. This CDR3 contains 14 residues. Trimming took 5 bases from V and 7 from J; bases not matched to a gene: 10. The germline V gene has CDR1 LNHDA and CDR2 SQIVND (reference sequence). The CDR3 loop is CASSAGTGKREQYF. CDR3 sequence (DNA): TGTGCCAGTAGTGCCGGGACAGGAAAGCGGGAGCAGTACTTC.

The chain links TRBV2 to TRBJ1-1; D is uncertain. V was shortened by 7 bases and J by 6 bases, with 12 bases between the two germline ends. The germline gives CDR1 SNHLY, CDR2 FYNNEI. This CDR3 comprises 12 residues. This chain's CDR3 is CASTQARSEAFF. Written as DNA, the CDR3 is TGTGCCAGCACTCAGGCCAGATCTGAAGCTTTCTTT.

The chain recombines TRBV10-3 with TRBJ2-7, with 7 bases that match TRBD1. V shed 0 bases and J 5 bases; nucleotides not matched to a gene: 10. There are 16 residues in the CDR3. CDR1 is ENHRY and CDR2 is SYGVKD in the germline V gene. The CDR3 region is CAISESIQGVGHEQYF. DNA for the CDR3: TGTGCCATCAGTGAGTCTATTCAGGGGGTGGGTCACGAGCAGTACTTC.

The sample holds one count of this clone. V gene TRBV11-3 combines with J gene TRBJ1-1, with unresolved D. The germline CDR1 and CDR2 sequences are SGHNT and YENEEA. This CDR3 has 13 residues. V was pared by 2 bases and J by 6 bases, with 10 bases between. The DNA for the CDR3 is TGTGCCAGCAGCTTACCCCTTGGGGCTGAAGCTTTCTTT. This sequence encodes CASSLPLGAEAFF.